Each of the 18 T cell receptor beta chains below was sequenced from the same sample in a study of cytomegalovirus exposure and HLA in healthy donors. Some clones are missing from TCRdb's copy, which holds only in-frame ones; the method was immunoSEQ multiplex PCR. The sample carries some 250,000 clones, roughly 89% recorded once. The sample comprised PBMCs. These TCRs come from a woman aged 18-29 years in good health and CMV-seronegative.

The rearrangement links TRBV4-1 to TRBJ1-2; 8 bases are a match to TRBD1. This CDR3 has 14 residues. V dropped 3 bases and J dropped 8; count of bases not matched to a gene: 8. The germline CDR1 and CDR2 sequences are MGHRA and YSYEKL. The DNA of the CDR3 is TGCGCCAGCAGCCAGGGAGGACAGGGCGGAGGCTACACCTTC. Translating it yields CASSQGGQGGGYTF.

The chain couples TRBV7-6 to TRBJ1-5; 8 bases match TRBD1. The germline gives CDR1 SGHVS, CDR2 FNYEAQ. CDR3 length equals 14 residues. After removal of 4 bases from V and 6 bases from J, the junction contained 5 bases not matched to a gene. The CDR3 loop reads CASSSTGGGQPQHF. Here the CDR3 DNA reads TGTGCCAGCAGCTCAACAGGGGGGGGTCAGCCCCAGCATTTT.

CDR3 DNA: TGTGCCTGGACCACCGGACTAGCGGGGGCTAGGGGAGAGACCCAGTACTTC. This codes for CAWTTGLAGARGETQYF. The chain recombines TRBV30 with TRBJ2-5; 13 bases map to TRBD2. The CDR3 totals 17 residues. The junction had 12 bases not matched to a gene; V was cut back by 4 bases and J by 4 bases. CDR1 GTSNPN and CDR2 SVGIG come from the germline V gene (reference sequence).

V is TRBV27 and J is TRBJ1-2; TRBD1 matches at 10 bases. The CDR3 is 14 amino acids. The trim removed 6 bases at V and 6 bases at J, leaving 7 bases unmatched. Germline V gene lookup returns CDR1 MNHEY and CDR2 SMNVEV (reference sequence). The CDR3, as DNA: TGTGCCAGCAGCTTGGACAGGGGGGTCCATGGCTACACCTTC. Its protein product is CASSLDRGVHGYTF.

V gene TRBV5-1 combines with J gene TRBJ1-1; D unresolved. Germline V gene sequence: CDR1 SGHRS, CDR2 YFSETQ. The CDR3 consists of 13 residues. V lost 5 bases and J 0 bases, leaving 8 bases between the germline ends. DNA of the CDR3: TGCGCCAGCAGGGACTTCTTGAACACTGAAGCTTTCTTT. It encodes CASRDFLNTEAFF. Looking up the rest from reference TRBV5-1 and TRBJ1-1 gives the full variable domain: KAGVTQTPRYLIKTRGQQVTLSCSPISGHRSVSWYQQTPGQGLQFLFEYFSETQRNKGNFPGRFSGRQFSNSRSEMNVSTLELGDSALYLCASRDFLNTEAFFGQGTRLTVV.

Details on this clone: It is unclear where the CDR3 begins or ends on the DNA, so no DNA is shown, and the CDR3 is as TCRdb lists it. This sequence joins TRBV7-2 and TRBJ2-2; the D call in the table, TRBD2, was not verified against the DNA. The CDR3 is made up of 13 amino acids, end residues included. Germline V CDR1 and CDR2: SGHTA, FQGNSA. The CDR3 loop reads CASSLGGAGSCFF.

This clone was detected only a few times. This sequence joins TRBV29-1 and TRBJ2-5, with TRBD1 matching 7 bases. Looked up from germline, CDR1 is SQVTM and CDR2 is ANQGSEA. Trimming took 7 bases from V and 5 from J; bases not matched to a gene: 7. This CDR3 has 12 residues. The CDR3 nucleotides read TGCAGCGCGACAGGGCGGAGGGAGACCCAGTACTTC. It specifies CSATGRRETQYF.

V gene TRBV9 combines with J gene TRBJ2-1, with D tentatively TRBD1 (5 bases). This CDR3 region has 13 residues. Germline V gene lookup returns CDR1 SGDLS and CDR2 YYNGEE. The ends were cut back, 1 base at V and 4 bases at J, with 6 bases in the middle. The CDR3 here is CASSVSGYNEQFF. The CDR3 nucleotides are TGTGCCAGCAGCGTATCAGGGTACAATGAGCAGTTCTTC.

Comments on this clone: The sample carries other DNA sequences with the same CDR3. The genes are TRBV9 and TRBJ2-7; the match to TRBD1 covers 10 bases. Germline V CDR1 and CDR2: SGDLS, YYNGEE. Losses at the gene ends were 0 bases for V and 4 bases for J; bases not matched to a gene: 1. This CDR3 has 14 residues. CDR3 region: CASSVGQGAYEQYF. The CDR3 nucleotides are TGTGCCAGCAGCGTAGGACAGGGGGCGTACGAGCAGTACTTC.

The chain links TRBV27 to TRBJ1-1; perhaps TRBD1 as D (6 bases). CDR3 length: 12 amino acids. Germline-derived CDR1 and CDR2 are MNHEY and SMNVEV (reference sequence). V was cut by 4 bases and J by 5 bases, with 8 bases left in between. Here the CDR3 reads CASSSTGTEAFF. The CDR3 nucleotides read TGTGCCAGCAGTTCTACAGGGACTGAAGCTTTCTTT.

This clone was observed a few times. This chain joins TRBV20-1 and TRBJ1-3; D is ambiguous. This CDR3 has 10 residues. V was shortened by 6 bases and J by 7 bases, with 7 bases between the two germline ends. Germline V CDR1 and CDR2: DFQATT, SNEGSKA (reference sequence). The DNA for the CDR3 is TGCAGTGCCTTGGAGAACACCATATATTTT. Its translation: CSALENTIYF.

V gene TRBV4-1 combines with J gene TRBJ2-2; D is undetermined. Deletions cut 4 bases from V and 4 bases from J, with 16 bases between. From germline, CDR1 is MGHRA and CDR2 YSYEKL. The CDR3 sequence is 16 residues long. For the CDR3, the DNA is TGCGCCAGCAGCCCGGCGCAGACCTCGGGCACCGGGGAGCTGTTTTTT. It is translated as CASSPAQTSGTGELFF.

The rearrangement uses TRBV4-1 and TRBJ1-2, with 9 bases that match TRBD1. Trimming took 4 bases from V and 4 from J; bases not matched to a gene: 4. The CDR3 is 14 amino acids. CDR1 MGHRA and CDR2 YSYEKL come from the germline V gene. Written as DNA, the CDR3 is TGCGCCAGCAGCCGAGACAGGGGGGTCTATGGCTACACCTTC. It codes for CASSRDRGVYGYTF.

The chain combines TRBV29-1 with TRBJ2-1, with 7 bases that match TRBD2. V shed 0 bases, J shed 0 bases, and the junction held 8 bases outside the gene matches. Germline V gives CDR1 SQVTM, CDR2 ANQGSEA. The CDR3 loop spans 17 amino acids. CDR3 amino acids: CSVEETRAGSSYNEQFF. The CDR3 region has the DNA TGCAGCGTTGAAGAGACGAGAGCGGGGAGCTCCTACAATGAGCAGTTCTTC.

The chain couples TRBV7-9 to TRBJ2-7; no definite D call. Germline CDR1 is SEHNR and CDR2 is FQNEAQ (reference sequence). The CDR3 runs to 12 residues. The V end was cut by 5 bases, the J end by 2 bases, with 7 bases between. The CDR3 region has the DNA TGTGCCAGCAGCGACCAGGCCTACGAGCAGTACTTC. It yields the protein CASSDQAYEQYF.

The chain carries TRBV27 and TRBJ1-1; no firm D call. Germline values: CDR1 MNHEY, CDR2 SMNVEV (reference sequence). The ends were cut back, 8 bases at V and 0 bases at J, with 10 bases in the middle. This CDR3 contains 13 residues. CDR3: CASAQHLNTEAFF. CDR3 DNA sequence: TGTGCCAGCGCACAGCATCTGAACACTGAAGCTTTCTTT.

The V gene is TRBV4-3, the J gene TRBJ2-6; D is possibly TRBD1 (6 bases). Deletions cut 4 bases from V and 0 bases from J, with 13 bases between. Per germline, CDR1 LGHNA and CDR2 YSLEER. The CDR3 runs to 17 residues. The CDR3 sequence: CASSPTTGISGANVLTF. The CDR3 nucleotides are TGCGCCAGCAGCCCCACCACAGGGATCTCTGGGGCCAACGTCCTGACTTTC.

This chain links TRBV29-1 with TRBJ2-1, with TRBD2 matching 11 bases. The CDR3 sequence is 18 residues long. V gave up 5 bases and J gave up 7 bases; unmatched junction bases: 19. The germline V gene encodes CDR1 SQVTM and CDR2 ANQGSEA. The CDR3 coding sequence is TGCAGCGTTTGGACCCGGCTAGCGGGGGGCTTAGATAGGAATGAGCAGTTCTTC. It translates to CSVWTRLAGGLDRNEQFF.